This T cell receptor (beta chain) was sequenced during a study of cytotoxic CD8 clonotypes in ibrutinib-treated CLL. Produced via immunoSEQ multiplex PCR; TCRdb's table is partial and in-frame only. Of around 310,000 clones listed, roughly 80% are singletons. This clone appeared once. Germline CDR1 and CDR2: MGHRA and YSYEKL. V lost 4 bases and J lost 9; bases outside the gene matches: 3. The CDR3 has 12 residues. The sequenced sample was PBMCs, obtained before ibrutinib treatment. The chain has TRBV4-1 and TRBJ2-1; the match to TRBD1 covers 7 bases. The TCR originated in a human donor with chronic lymphocytic leukemia. CDR3 coding DNA: TGCGCCAGCAGCCTAACAGGGGTTGAGCAGTTCTTC. This codes for CASSLTGVEQFF.